Listed below are T cell receptor beta chains from one sample, sequenced in a study of beta chain features in type 1 diabetes. The assay was immunoSEQ multiplex PCR, and TCRdb's table has in-frame clones only and misses some. This repertoire shows 130,000 or so clones, roughly 17% found once; its top ten account for approximately 2.2%. Sequenced input: central memory CD4+ T cells from blood. Receptor source: a man under 40 with type 1 diabetes. Both conserved end residues are part of each CDR3. Each record gives: D gene, V gene, J gene, clone size, CDR3 protein, CDR3 DNA. The D gene is left open where the match is weak. Not all rows give a size; the values are once, few, many and, for expanded clones, a class.

d_call: NA; v_call: TRBV2; j_call: TRBJ2-3; clone_size: NA; cdr3_aa: CASSDRQPNADTQYF; cdr3_nt: TGTGCCAGCAGTGACCGACAGCCAAATGCAGATACGCAGTATTTT
d_call: TRBD2; v_call: TRBV6-5; j_call: TRBJ2-1; clone_size: NA; cdr3_aa: CASSYQSGIYNEQFF; cdr3_nt: TGTGCCAGCAGTTACCAGAGCGGGATCTACAATGAGCAGTTCTTC
d_call: NA; v_call: TRBV7-2; j_call: TRBJ2-5; clone_size: few; cdr3_aa: CASLGSGETQYF; cdr3_nt: TGTGCCAGCCTCGGCAGCGGAGAGACCCAGTACTTC
d_call: NA; v_call: TRBV28; j_call: TRBJ2-7; clone_size: NA; cdr3_aa: CASRLFPGTYEQYF; cdr3_nt: TGTGCCAGCAGGCTTTTTCCCGGGACCTACGAGCAGTACTTC
d_call: NA; v_call: TRBV7-8; j_call: TRBJ2-5; clone_size: NA; cdr3_aa: CASSPPGAQETQYF; cdr3_nt: TGTGCCAGCAGCCCCCCAGGAGCCCAAGAGACCCAGTACTTC
d_call: NA; v_call: TRBV30; j_call: TRBJ1-2; clone_size: NA; cdr3_aa: CAWSVGRDGYTF; cdr3_nt: TGTGCCTGGAGTGTAGGGAGAGATGGCTACACCTTC
d_call: NA; v_call: TRBV5-6; j_call: TRBJ2-5; clone_size: few; cdr3_aa: CASSLGTVNEYF; cdr3_nt: TGTGCCAGCAGCTTGGGGACCGTCAACGAGTACTTC
d_call: NA; v_call: TRBV4-3; j_call: TRBJ2-2; clone_size: many; cdr3_aa: CASSRQPEGGTGELFF; cdr3_nt: TGCGCCAGCAGCCGTCAACCTGAAGGAGGCACCGGGGAGCTGTTTTTT
d_call: NA; v_call: TRBV9; j_call: TRBJ1-6; clone_size: NA; cdr3_aa: CASSVDQGRSPLHF; cdr3_nt: TGTGCCAGCAGCGTAGACCAGGGACGATCACCCCTCCACTTT
d_call: NA; v_call: TRBV7-9; j_call: TRBJ2-5; clone_size: many; cdr3_aa: CASSLNVETQYF; cdr3_nt: TGTGCCAGCAGCCTTAACGTCGAGACCCAGTACTTC
d_call: NA; v_call: TRBV2; j_call: TRBJ2-7; clone_size: many; cdr3_aa: CASVGGLPGYF; cdr3_nt: TGTGCCAGCGTGGGGGGCCTCCCCGGGTACTTC
d_call: NA; v_call: TRBV6-5; j_call: TRBJ1-5; clone_size: NA; cdr3_aa: CASSQTGPNQPQHF; cdr3_nt: TGTGCCAGCAGTCAGACAGGTCCCAATCAGCCCCAGCATTTT
d_call: TRBD1; v_call: TRBV7-8; j_call: TRBJ2-3; clone_size: NA; cdr3_aa: CASSTGTGRFTDTQYF; cdr3_nt: TGTGCCAGCAGCACAGGGACAGGGAGGTTCACAGATACGCAGTATTTT
d_call: NA; v_call: TRBV13; j_call: TRBJ2-7; clone_size: few; cdr3_aa: CASSIKGFYEQYF; cdr3_nt: TGTGCCAGCAGCATAAAGGGCTTCTACGAGCAGTACTTC
d_call: NA; v_call: TRBV28; j_call: TRBJ1-3; clone_size: NA; cdr3_aa: CASRGGSSGNTIYF; cdr3_nt: TGTGCCAGCAGGGGCGGCAGCTCTGGAAACACCATATATTTT
d_call: NA; v_call: TRBV4-2; j_call: TRBJ1-1; clone_size: few; cdr3_aa: CASSLTPDTEAFF; cdr3_nt: TGTGCCAGCAGCTTGACTCCGGACACTGAAGCTTTCTTT
d_call: NA; v_call: TRBV7-9; j_call: TRBJ2-1; clone_size: NA; cdr3_aa: CASSQPDTTNYNEQFF; cdr3_nt: TGTGCCAGCAGCCAACCCGATACTACCAACTACAATGAGCAGTTCTTC
d_call: TRBD2; v_call: TRBV29-1; j_call: TRBJ2-1; clone_size: NA; cdr3_aa: CSVSTLTGGGLAGNNEQFF; cdr3_nt: TGCAGCGTGAGTACGTTGACAGGCGGCGGTCTAGCGGGAAACAATGAGCAGTTCTTC
d_call: TRBD1; v_call: TRBV28; j_call: TRBJ2-7; clone_size: few; cdr3_aa: CASSLPGQGGEQYF; cdr3_nt: TGTGCCAGCAGTTTACCTGGACAGGGTGGCGAGCAGTACTTC
d_call: TRBD2; v_call: TRBV18; j_call: TRBJ2-7; clone_size: NA; cdr3_aa: CASSLAGTSYEQYF; cdr3_nt: TGTGCCAGCTCACTCGCCGGGACTAGCTACGAGCAGTACTTC
d_call: NA; v_call: TRBV28; j_call: TRBJ2-7; clone_size: NA; cdr3_aa: CASSDPGGGSYEQYF; cdr3_nt: TGTGCCAGCAGCGACCCGGGGGGCGGAAGCTACGAGCAGTACTTC
d_call: NA; v_call: TRBV5-1; j_call: TRBJ2-4; clone_size: few; cdr3_aa: CASSWGFNTGTRSVIQYF; cdr3_nt: TGCGCCAGCAGCTGGGGGTTTAATACAGGGACCCGATCAGTCATTCAGTACTTC
d_call: NA; v_call: TRBV12-2; j_call: TRBJ2-1; clone_size: few; cdr3_aa: CASRLAREGDSNEQFF; cdr3_nt: TGTGCAAGTCGCTTAGCGCGGGAGGGAGATAGCAATGAGCAGTTCTTC
d_call: NA; v_call: TRBV10-3; j_call: TRBJ2-4; clone_size: NA; cdr3_aa: CAIFDWAKNIQYF; cdr3_nt: TGTGCCATATTCGATTGGGCCAAAAACATTCAGTACTTC
d_call: NA; v_call: TRBV28; j_call: TRBJ1-5; clone_size: few; cdr3_aa: CASTPGIHSNQPQHF; cdr3_nt: TGTGCCAGCACGCCGGGGATACATAGCAATCAGCCCCAGCATTTT
d_call: NA; v_call: TRBV7-2; j_call: TRBJ2-7; clone_size: NA; cdr3_aa: CASSVPGPSYEQYF; cdr3_nt: TGTGCCAGCAGCGTCCCCGGGCCCTCCTACGAGCAGTACTTC
d_call: NA; v_call: TRBV9; j_call: TRBJ1-3; clone_size: NA; cdr3_aa: CASTPLDSDFGTIYF; cdr3_nt: TGTGCCAGCACCCCCCTAGACAGTGATTTCGGCACCATATATTTT
d_call: TRBD2; v_call: TRBV19; j_call: TRBJ2-5; clone_size: few; cdr3_aa: CASSMGGMQETQYF; cdr3_nt: TGTGCCAGTAGTATGGGGGGGATGCAAGAGACCCAGTACTTC
d_call: NA; v_call: TRBV4-3; j_call: TRBJ1-2; clone_size: few; cdr3_aa: CASSQTRETYYYGYTF; cdr3_nt: TGCGCCAGCAGCCAAACGCGGGAGACATATTACTATGGCTACACCTTC
d_call: NA; v_call: TRBV5-6; j_call: TRBJ2-7; clone_size: many; cdr3_aa: CASGTYEQYF; cdr3_nt: TGTGCCAGCGGGACCTACGAGCAGTACTTC
d_call: TRBD1; v_call: TRBV7-6; j_call: TRBJ1-6; clone_size: few; cdr3_aa: CASSQGGQSPLHF; cdr3_nt: TGTGCCAGCAGCCAGGGGGGGCAATCACCCCTCCACTTT
d_call: TRBD2; v_call: TRBV19; j_call: TRBJ2-1; clone_size: NA; cdr3_aa: CASSDSGGASYNEQFF; cdr3_nt: TGTGCCAGTAGTGATAGCGGGGGGGCTTCGTACAATGAGCAGTTCTTC
d_call: NA; v_call: TRBV6-5; j_call: TRBJ2-1; clone_size: few; cdr3_aa: CASSPSYSYNEQFF; cdr3_nt: TGTGCCAGCAGCCCGAGCTACTCCTACAATGAGCAGTTCTTC
d_call: NA; v_call: TRBV2; j_call: TRBJ2-7; clone_size: NA; cdr3_aa: CASSVSYEQYF; cdr3_nt: TGTGCCAGCAGTGTAAGCTACGAGCAGTACTTC
d_call: TRBD2; v_call: TRBV5-1; j_call: TRBJ2-1; clone_size: NA; cdr3_aa: CASSLAVAYNEQFF; cdr3_nt: TGCGCCAGCAGCCTAGCGGTAGCCTACAATGAGCAGTTCTTC
d_call: NA; v_call: TRBV9; j_call: TRBJ2-1; clone_size: NA; cdr3_aa: CASSVKNEQFF; cdr3_nt: TGTGCCAGCAGCGTAAAGAATGAGCAGTTCTTC
d_call: NA; v_call: TRBV29-1; j_call: TRBJ2-7; clone_size: NA; cdr3_aa: CSVETGGSCEQYF; cdr3_nt: TGCAGCGTTGAAACGGGGGGCAGCTGCGAGCAGTACTTC
d_call: NA; v_call: TRBV23-1; j_call: TRBJ2-7; clone_size: few; cdr3_aa: CASSQSRTRSTYEQYF; cdr3_nt: TGCGCCAGCAGTCAATCAAGGACAAGGAGTACGTACGAGCAGTACTTC
d_call: NA; v_call: TRBV20-1; j_call: TRBJ2-4; clone_size: NA; cdr3_aa: CSASSRGIQYF; cdr3_nt: TGCAGTGCCAGTTCCCGGGGCATTCAGTACTTC
d_call: NA; v_call: TRBV7-2; j_call: TRBJ2-5; clone_size: few; cdr3_aa: CASSRNGGETQYF; cdr3_nt: TGTGCCAGCAGCCGGAACGGGGGAGAGACCCAGTACTTC
d_call: NA; v_call: TRBV4-3; j_call: TRBJ2-7; clone_size: few; cdr3_aa: CASSQDFEKTYEQYF; cdr3_nt: TGCGCCAGCAGCCAAGACTTTGAGAAGACCTACGAGCAGTACTTC
d_call: NA; v_call: TRBV15; j_call: TRBJ2-5; clone_size: NA; cdr3_aa: CATSRASGRQETQYF; cdr3_nt: TGTGCCACCAGCAGAGCATCGGGTAGACAAGAGACCCAGTACTTC